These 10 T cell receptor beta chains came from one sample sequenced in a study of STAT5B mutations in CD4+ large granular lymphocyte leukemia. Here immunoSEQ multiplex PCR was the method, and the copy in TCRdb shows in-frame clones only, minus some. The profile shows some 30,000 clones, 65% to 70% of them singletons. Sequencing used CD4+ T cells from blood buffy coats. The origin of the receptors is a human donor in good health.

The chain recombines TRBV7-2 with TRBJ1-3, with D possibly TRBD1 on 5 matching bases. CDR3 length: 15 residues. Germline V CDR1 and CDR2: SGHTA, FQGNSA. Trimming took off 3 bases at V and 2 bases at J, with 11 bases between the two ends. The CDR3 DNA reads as TGTGCCAGCAGCTTCGGGGGGTATACTGGAAACACCATATATTTT. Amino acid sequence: CASSFGGYTGNTIYF.

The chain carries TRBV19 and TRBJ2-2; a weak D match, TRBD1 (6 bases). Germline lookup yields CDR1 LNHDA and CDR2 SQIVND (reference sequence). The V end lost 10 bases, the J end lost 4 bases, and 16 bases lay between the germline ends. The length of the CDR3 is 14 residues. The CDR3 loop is CATTPDSTTGELFF. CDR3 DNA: TGTGCCACAACCCCGGACAGTACCACCGGGGAGCTGTTTTTT.

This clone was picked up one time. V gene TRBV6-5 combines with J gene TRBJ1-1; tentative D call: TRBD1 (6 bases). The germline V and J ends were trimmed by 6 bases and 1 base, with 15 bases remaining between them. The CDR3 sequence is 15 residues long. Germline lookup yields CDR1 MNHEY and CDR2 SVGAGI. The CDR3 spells CASRTPGAPNTEAFF. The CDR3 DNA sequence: TGTGCCAGCAGAACTCCAGGGGCGCCGAACACTGAAGCTTTCTTT.

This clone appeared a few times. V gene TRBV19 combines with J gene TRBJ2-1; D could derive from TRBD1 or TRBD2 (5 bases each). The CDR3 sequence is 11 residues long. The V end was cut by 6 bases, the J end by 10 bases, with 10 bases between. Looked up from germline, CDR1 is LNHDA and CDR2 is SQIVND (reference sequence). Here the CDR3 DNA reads TGTGCCAGTAGCTCGGGGCGGGAGCAGTTCTTC. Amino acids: CASSSGREQFF. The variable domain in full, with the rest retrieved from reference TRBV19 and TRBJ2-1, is DGGITQSPKYLFRKEGQNVTLSCEQNLNHDAMYWYRQDPGQGLRLIYYSQIVNDFQKGDIAEGYSVSREKKESFPLTVTSAQKNPTAFYLCASSSGREQFFGPGTRLTVL.

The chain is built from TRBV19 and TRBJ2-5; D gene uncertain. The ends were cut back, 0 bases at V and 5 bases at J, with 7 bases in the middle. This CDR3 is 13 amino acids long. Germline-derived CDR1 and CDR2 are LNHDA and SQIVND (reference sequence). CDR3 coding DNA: TGTGCCAGTAGTATAGACCCTTGGGAGACCCAGTACTTC. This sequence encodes CASSIDPWETQYF.

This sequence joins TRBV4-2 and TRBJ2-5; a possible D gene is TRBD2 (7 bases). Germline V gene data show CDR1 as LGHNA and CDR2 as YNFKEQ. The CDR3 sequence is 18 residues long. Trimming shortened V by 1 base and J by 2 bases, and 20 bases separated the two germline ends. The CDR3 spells CASSQGAAGAGVQETQYF. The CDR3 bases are TGTGCCAGCAGCCAAGGGGCGGCGGGGGCGGGGGTACAAGAGACCCAGTACTTC.

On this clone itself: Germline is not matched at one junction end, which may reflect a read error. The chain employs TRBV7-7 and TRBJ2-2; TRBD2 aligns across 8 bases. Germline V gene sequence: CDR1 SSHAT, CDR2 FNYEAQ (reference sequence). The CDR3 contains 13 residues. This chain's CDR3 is CASSPGTSGELFF. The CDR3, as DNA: TGTGCTAGCAGCCCCGGGACTAGCGGGGAGCTGTTTTTT.

CDR3 DNA: TGTGCCCCCTACCGGGACCAGGGAACTAATGAAAAACTGTTTTTT. This encodes CAPYRDQGTNEKLFF. The rearrangement links TRBV19 to TRBJ1-4; D is perhaps TRBD1 (5 bases). Per germline, CDR1 LNHDA and CDR2 SQIVND (reference sequence). Trimming shortened V by 11 bases and J by 1 base, and 17 bases separated the two germline ends. This CDR3 has 15 residues.

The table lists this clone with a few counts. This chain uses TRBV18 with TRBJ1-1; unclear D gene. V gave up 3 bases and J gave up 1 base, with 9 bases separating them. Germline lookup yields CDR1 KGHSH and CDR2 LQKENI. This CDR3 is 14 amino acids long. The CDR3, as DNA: TGTGCCAGCTCACCCATCGAGGGGAACACTGAAGCTTTCTTT. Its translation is CASSPIEGNTEAFF.

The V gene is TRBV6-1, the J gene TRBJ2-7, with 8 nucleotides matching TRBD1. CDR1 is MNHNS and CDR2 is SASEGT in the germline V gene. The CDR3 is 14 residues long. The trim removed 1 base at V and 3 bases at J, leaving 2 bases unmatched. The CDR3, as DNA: TGTGCCAGCAGTGAAGAGGACAGGGTCTACGAGCAGTACTTC. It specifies CASSEEDRVYEQYF.